The T cell receptor beta chain described here comes from a study of CD8 T cells in Susac syndrome (dated 2019 in TCRdb). The study in broad terms: Repertoire sequencing was used to test whether CD8+ T cell activation and differentiation in Susac syndrome was antigen driven. Findings and caveats that apply to the study as a whole: The number of individuals in the TCR sequencing and HLA analysis was recognized as being relatively small.

High-throughput TCR beta sequencing profiled peripheral blood CD8+ and CD4+ T cells from healthy donors, Susac syndrome patients and multiple sclerosis patients. Multiple sclerosis controls were treatment-naive patients with stable or active relapsing-remitting disease fulfilling revised McDonald criteria. Bulk CD8+ and CD4+ T cells were purified magnetically by negative isolation, whereas CD8+ TEMRA cells were enriched by FACS. Blood was drawn into EDTA tubes, processed within 24 hours, and PBMCs were isolated by density gradient centrifugation. PBMCs destined for TCR sequencing were cryopreserved in liquid nitrogen and later thawed in a 37 °C water bath. The sorted or isolated CD4+, CD8+ and CD8+ TEMRA cells reached a purity of at least 90%. Inclusive of the bounding cysteine and phenylalanine, the CDR3 is 14 residues long. This entry keeps only the CDR3 DNA: 42 bases, framed from base 1. The V and J ends are trimmed by 1 base and 5 bases, leaving 12 bases between them. Via the germline V gene, CDR1 is MGHRA and CDR2 YSYEKL.

About this clonotype itself: Its recognized antigen is unknown. Base qualities are not recorded, but no much larger clone differs from it by a single base.

RNA was extracted with the RNeasy kit and roughly 0.45 to 1 ug was reverse transcribed using random hexamers. TCR beta CDR3 regions were amplified with the immunoSEQ multiplex PCR assay covering 54 Vbeta and 13 Jbeta segments. PCR amplification bias was corrected by using a synthetic template baseline for primer optimization and computational correction. Turning to the authors' computational methods: Only productive sequences were kept, with reads annotated to V, D and J genes according to IMGT and analyzed in immunoSEQ Analyzer. Clonality was calculated as one minus the Shannon entropy normalized by log2 of the number of productive unique sequences. Public and private clones were assessed among the 100 most prevalent clones of each patient and control. Clones were defined as Susac-specific if absent from the healthy and MS cohorts, from 1052 published viral clones and from other ImmuneACCESS disease sequences. Through fastp at Q25 and MiXCR, TCRdb rebuilt clones from the public reads, retaining in-frame beta chains. Rows matching on CDR3 protein sequence are summarized as one entry with the most common DNA and genes. TCRdb's processing, not the study's, gives the V and J calls here. The sample table lists about 140,000 distinct CDR3 sequences, 90% to 95% of them with a count of one. The ten largest clones add up to over 0.09% of the sample.

The V and J segments used are TRBV4-1 and TRBJ2-7; the D gene is possibly TRBD2, with 5 bases matching. The clonotype was recovered from a human donor with multiple sclerosis. Sequences were obtained from CD4+ T cells from PBMCs. The DNA reads TGCGCCAGCAGCCAAGTAGGGCCGGGAAACGAGCAGTACTTC. It encodes CASSQVGPGNEQYF.